A selection of T cell receptor beta chains follows, all from one sample in a study of PD-1 blockade in classical Hodgkin lymphoma. The method was immunoSEQ multiplex PCR; TCRdb's version includes in-frame clones alone and lacks a portion of them. The top ten hold roughly 0.27% of the sample, which has around 37,000 clones, roughly nine tenths seen once. This sample comprised CD4+ T cells from blood, obtained before the fourth cycle of nivolumab. The receptors originated from a human donor with classical Hodgkin lymphoma. Both conserved end residues are part of each CDR3. D genes are given only for firm matches. Size tells how often a clone was seen (once, few, many) or the class of an expanded clone, and some rows leave it out.

abundance	v_gene	d_gene	j_gene	CDR3aa	CDR3nt
.	TRBV30	.	TRBJ1-3	CAWSYISGNTIYF	TGTGCCTGGAGCTATATCTCTGGAAACACCATATATTTT
.	TRBV5-1	.	TRBJ2-2	CASSLGDPTAGELFF	TGCGCCAGCAGCTTGGGGGACCCCACGGCCGGGGAGCTGTTTTTT
.	TRBV5-1	.	TRBJ2-1	CASSLLAGTNNEQFF	TGCGCCAGCAGCTTGTTGGCGGGTACCAACAATGAGCAGTTCTTC
.	TRBV6-6	.	TRBJ2-1	CATQIRQWNEQFF	TGTGCCACCCAGATCCGCCAATGGAATGAGCAGTTCTTC
.	TRBV5-1	TRBD1	TRBJ2-5	CASSPPDRGVTQYF	TGCGCCAGCAGCCCCCCGGACAGGGGCGTGACCCAGTACTTC
.	TRBV6-1	TRBD2	TRBJ2-5	CASIVSSGREETQYF	TGTGCCAGCATTGTGAGTAGTGGGAGGGAAGAGACCCAGTACTTC
.	TRBV14	TRBD1	TRBJ2-7	CASSHMRTGSSYEQYF	TGTGCCAGCAGCCATATGCGGACAGGGAGCTCCTACGAGCAGTACTTC
.	TRBV19	TRBD2	TRBJ2-3	CASSRTSGTDTQYF	TGTGCCAGTAGCCGAACTAGCGGCACAGATACGCAGTATTTT
.	TRBV18	.	TRBJ2-7	CASSPGGSYEQYF	TGTGCCAGCTCACCCGGCGGATCCTACGAGCAGTACTTC
.	TRBV27	TRBD1	TRBJ1-5	CASSPFGQGAGSNQPQHF	TGTGCCAGCAGTCCGTTCGGACAGGGGGCCGGGAGCAATCAGCCCCAGCATTTT
few	TRBV28	.	TRBJ1-2	CASPPLFIDGYTF	TGTGCCAGTCCCCCACTTTTTATAGATGGCTACACCTTC
.	TRBV20-1	.	TRBJ1-1	CSARVSTEAFF	TGCAGTGCCAGGGTGAGCACTGAAGCTTTCTTT
.	TRBV11-2	.	TRBJ2-5	CASSSQGLAGGQETQYF	TGTGCCAGCAGCTCTCAAGGACTAGCAGGGGGGCAAGAGACCCAGTACTTC
.	TRBV27	.	TRBJ2-4	CASSLLAAGSKNIQYF	TGTGCCAGCAGTTTATTGGCCGCAGGGTCCAAAAACATTCAGTACTTC
.	TRBV6-5	.	TRBJ1-5	CASSYDGFSNQPQHF	TGTGCCAGCAGTTACGACGGATTTAGCAATCAGCCCCAGCATTTT
.	TRBV15	.	TRBJ2-2	CATSRDGVTGELFF	TGTGCCACCAGCAGAGACGGGGTAACCGGGGAGCTGTTTTTT
once	TRBV11-1	.	TRBJ2-7	CASSLTGLSYEQYF	TGTGCCAGCAGCCTAACAGGGTTGTCCTACGAGCAGTACTTC
.	TRBV10-3	.	TRBJ2-7	CAISHYYYYEQYF	TGTGCCATATCCCACTACTACTACTACGAGCAGTACTTC
.	TRBV30	TRBD2	TRBJ2-7	CACKRLAGALYEQYF	TGTGCCTGTAAGCGTTTAGCGGGCGCCCTCTACGAGCAGTACTTC
.	TRBV9	.	TRBJ2-5	CASSFGSAVQETQYF	TGTGCCAGCAGCTTTGGGAGCGCGGTACAAGAGACCCAGTACTTC
.	TRBV27	TRBD2	TRBJ2-1	CASSSDHAYLAGESNEQFF	TGTGCCAGCAGTTCAGACCACGCCTACCTAGCGGGAGAGTCGAATGAGCAGTTCTTC
.	TRBV18	.	TRBJ2-7	CASSPEVGSGQYF	TGTGCCAGCTCACCGGAGGTGGGATCCGGCCAGTACTTC
.	TRBV6-6	.	TRBJ2-7	CASSRDGASYEQYF	TGTGCCAGCAGTAGGGACGGGGCCTCCTACGAGCAGTACTTC
.	TRBV10-1	TRBD2	TRBJ2-2	CASSEPSGYTGELFF	TGCGCCAGCAGTGAACCTAGCGGCTACACCGGGGAGCTGTTTTTT
.	TRBV30	.	TRBJ2-5	CAWSVVLLLGETQYF	TGTGCCTGGAGTGTAGTCCTTCTTCTAGGCGAGACCCAGTACTTC
.	TRBV11-2	.	TRBJ1-2	CASSLDGRNNYGYTF	TGTGCCAGCAGCTTAGATGGCCGCAATAACTATGGCTACACCTTC
.	TRBV18	TRBD1	TRBJ2-1	CASSPPNSRGEQFF	TGTGCCAGCTCACCACCTAACTCCAGGGGGGAGCAGTTCTTC
.	TRBV10-3	.	TRBJ1-1	CAIRQSRDTEAFF	TGTGCCATCCGTCAGAGCAGGGACACTGAAGCTTTCTTT
once	TRBV4-2	.	TRBJ2-7	CASSQSLYEQYF	TGTGCCAGCAGCCAATCCCTTTACGAGCAGTACTTC
.	TRBV28	.	TRBJ1-1	CASSLGRWNTEAFF	TGTGCCAGCAGTTTAGGACGGTGGAACACTGAAGCTTTCTTT
.	TRBV27	TRBD1	TRBJ1-5	CASSLSGGPGQVNQPQHF	TGTGCCAGCAGTTTATCGGGGGGGCCAGGACAGGTCAATCAGCCCCAGCATTTT
once	TRBV30	.	TRBJ2-1	CAWGGLTLEQFF	TGTGCCTGGGGAGGTCTGACCCTGGAGCAGTTCTTC
.	TRBV29-1	TRBD1	TRBJ2-3	CSVADRGTDTQYF	TGCAGCGTTGCCGACAGGGGAACAGATACGCAGTATTTT
.	TRBV10-2	TRBD1	TRBJ2-5	CASSSGTGGPETQYF	TGCGCCAGCAGTTCCGGGACAGGGGGCCCAGAGACCCAGTACTTC
.	TRBV11-2	.	TRBJ2-1	CASSLGALYNEQFF	TGTGCCAGCAGCTTGGGAGCTCTCTACAATGAGCAGTTCTTC
.	TRBV4-1	.	TRBJ2-6	CASSQGGLISGANVLTF	TGCGCCAGCAGCCAGGGGGGGCTCATCTCTGGGGCCAACGTCCTGACTTTC
.	TRBV10-3	.	TRBJ1-5	CAIRMTGDQPQHF	TGTGCCATCAGGATGACAGGTGATCAGCCCCAGCATTTT
.	TRBV19	TRBD1	TRBJ1-4	CASSIRTGGGIVGKLFF	TGTGCCAGTAGTATCCGGACAGGGGGAGGTATCGTCGGAAAACTGTTTTTT
.	TRBV5-1	TRBD1	TRBJ2-5	CASSLGDRGETQYF	TGCGCCAGCAGCTTGGGTGACAGGGGTGAGACCCAGTACTTC
.	TRBV5-4	TRBD2	TRBJ2-5	CASSSGLAGGLQETQYF	TGTGCCAGCAGCTCGGGACTAGCGGGAGGGCTTCAAGAGACCCAGTACTTC
few	TRBV6-1	TRBD1	TRBJ1-4	CASSLSQGRGEKLFF	TGTGCCAGCAGTTTATCACAGGGGAGAGGGGAAAAACTGTTTTTT
.	TRBV29-1	.	TRBJ1-1	CSVVDSWDTEAFF	TGCAGCGTCGTGGACAGCTGGGACACTGAAGCTTTCTTT
.	TRBV9	TRBD1	TRBJ2-3	CASSPGTASTDTQYF	TGTGCCAGCAGCCCCGGGACAGCTAGCACAGATACGCAGTATTTT
.	TRBV30	.	TRBJ2-1	CAWSANSYNEQFF	TGTGCCTGGAGTGCTAACAGCTACAATGAGCAGTTCTTC
few	TRBV27	.	TRBJ1-2	CASSPGDYYGYTF	TGTGCCAGCAGTCCCGGGGACTACTATGGCTACACCTTC
.	TRBV6-1	.	TRBJ2-2	CASSGVRVGRNTGELFF	TGTGCCAGCAGTGGTGTCAGGGTCGGGAGGAACACCGGGGAGCTGTTTTTT
.	TRBV19	TRBD2	TRBJ2-1	CATAGLAQYNEQFF	TGTGCCACCGCGGGACTAGCACAATACAATGAGCAGTTCTTC
.	TRBV5-4	TRBD1	TRBJ2-2	CASSSPFGTGRSGELFF	TGTGCCAGCAGCTCCCCTTTCGGGACAGGGCGTTCGGGGGAGCTGTTTTTT
.	TRBV19	TRBD1	TRBJ2-6	CASSFRTGTSGANVLTF	TGTGCCAGTAGTTTTAGGACAGGGACCTCTGGGGCCAACGTCCTGACTTTC
.	TRBV19	TRBD2	TRBJ2-5	CASSPRTSGRWETQYF	TGTGCCAGTAGTCCTCGGACTAGCGGGAGGTGGGAGACCCAGTACTTC